These 29 T cell receptor beta chains were sequenced from one sample in a study of T cell repertoires in cytomegalovirus infection. In TCRdb, the reads were re-called with MiXCR into one record per CDR3 protein. The top ten hold about 16% of the sample, which has more than 200,000 distinct CDR3 sequences, approximately 9.2% seen once. The sequencing sample was made of PBMCs. These receptors all come from a human donor in good health (CMV status not recorded). Some clones in this sample may be carry-over from other donors' samples.

This clonotype was detected ten times or more. The chain recombines TRBV5-6 with TRBJ1-1; TRBD1 agrees at 9 bases. With V trimmed by 7 bases and J by 8 bases, 9 bases remained unmatched. CDR1 SGHDT and CDR2 YYEEEE come from the germline V gene. The CDR3 is 13 residues long. This CDR3 is CASVSTGGAEAFF. CDR3 sequence (DNA): TGTGCCAGCGTCTCGACAGGGGGGGCCGAAGCTTTCTTT.

This clonotype showed up many times. This chain joins TRBV7-8 and TRBJ2-1; D unclear. Per germline, CDR1 SGHVS and CDR2 FQNEAQ. V was trimmed by 1 base and J by 8 bases, leaving 6 bases between them. This CDR3 region has 12 residues. In DNA, the CDR3 is TGTGCCAGCAGCTTAGGCTGGGATGAGCAGTTCTTC. Translating it yields CASSLGWDEQFF.

The chain recombines TRBV6-2 or TRBV6-3 with TRBJ1-5; 12 nucleotides line up with TRBD1. Trimming removed 7 bases from V and 4 bases from J; junction bases left unmatched: 5. The CDR3 is 15 residues long. Germline assignment: CDR1 MNHEY and CDR2 SVGEGT. The CDR3 DNA sequence: TGTGCCAGCAACCTGGGACAGGGGGCAAATCAGCCCCAGCATTTT. Translating gives CASNLGQGANQPQHF.

V usage is TRBV6-2 or TRBV6-3 and J usage is TRBJ2-2; a weak D match, TRBD2 (5 bases). CDR3 length: 13 amino acids. V was trimmed by 6 bases and J by 6 bases, leaving 11 bases between them. The germline V gene has CDR1 MNHEY and CDR2 SVGEGT. CDR3 loop: CASRLGGAGELFF. The CDR3 DNA is TGTGCCAGCAGGCTAGGAGGAGCCGGGGAGCTGTTTTTT.

The rearrangement links TRBV29-1 to TRBJ1-2; no reliable D call. CDR3 length: 13 residues. The germline V and J ends were trimmed by 6 bases and 8 bases, with 19 bases remaining between them. The germline gives CDR1 SQVTM, CDR2 ANQGSEA. CDR3 residues: CSVTGYGGLGYTF. The CDR3 region has the DNA TGCAGCGTGACCGGTTACGGAGGATTGGGCTACACCTTC.

Ten or more counts support this clonotype. The chain couples TRBV10-3 to TRBJ2-7; tentatively, D is TRBD2 (6 bases). This CDR3 is 14 amino acids long. Trimming left V 2 bases short and J 2 bases short, with 10 bases between. Germline CDR1 ENHRY, CDR2 SYGVKD. CDR3 amino acids: CAISEDSGTYEQYF. The CDR3 nucleotides read TGTGCCATCAGTGAGGATAGCGGAACCTACGAGCAGTACTTC.

This clonotype was seen only a few times. The CDR3: CASSFVGENQPQHF. For the CDR3, the DNA is TGTGCCAGCAGCTTCGTGGGTGAGAATCAGCCCCAGCATTTT. V gene TRBV7-9 combines with J gene TRBJ1-5; the D is unclear. The V gene's germline CDR1 is SEHNR and CDR2 FQNEAQ (reference sequence). The germline V and J ends were trimmed by 3 bases and 4 bases, with 10 bases remaining between them. The CDR3 loop spans 14 amino acids.

The chain couples TRBV20-1 to TRBJ1-4; no firm D call. Germline CDR1 and CDR2: DFQATT and SNEGSKA (reference sequence). The CDR3 is made up of 11 amino acids. Trimming stripped 3 bases from V and 8 bases from J, with 7 bases between. CDR3 nucleotides: TGCAGTGCTAGTTCGGTCGAAAAACTGTTTTTT. Protein sequence: CSASSVEKLFF.

This clonotype was seen at least ten times. This chain connects TRBV7-2 to TRBJ2-3; 13 nucleotides align to TRBD2. Losses at the gene ends were 5 bases for V and 4 bases for J; bases not matched to a gene: 3. CDR1 and CDR2 (germline): SGHTA, FQGNSA. CDR3 size: 15 residues. The CDR3 DNA is TGTGCCAGCAGCCGACTAGCGGGGGGCTCAGATACGCAGTATTTT. Protein sequence: CASSRLAGGSDTQYF.

This clonotype was recorded at least ten times. The V and J genes are TRBV7-8 and TRBJ2-1, with TRBD2 matching 7 bases. Looked up from germline, CDR1 is SGHVS and CDR2 is FQNEAQ. CDR3 length: 14 amino acids. V was pared by 1 base and J by 8 bases, with 5 bases of the junction left unmatched. The CDR3 region has the DNA TGTGCCAGCAGCTTAGGGCGGGAGACCTATGAGCAGTTCTTC. This codes for CASSLGRETYEQFF.

The V gene is TRBV15, the J gene TRBJ2-3; D might be TRBD2 (5 bases). This CDR3 spans 17 amino acids. Germline lookup yields CDR1 LNHNV and CDR2 YYDKDF (reference sequence). V lost 0 bases to trimming and J lost 0 bases, with 13 bases between them. The CDR3 DNA is TGTGCCACCAGCAGAGATTATTTTTCGGGGAGCACAGATACGCAGTATTTT. It codes for CATSRDYFSGSTDTQYF.

This clonotype was seen more than once but under ten times. The chain couples TRBV20-1 to TRBJ2-3; tentatively, D is TRBD1 (6 bases). V lost 6 bases, J lost 3 bases, and 16 bases lay in between. This CDR3 has 14 residues. CDR1 is DFQATT and CDR2 is SNEGSKA in the germline V gene (reference sequence). The CDR3 loop is CSAIQGGLTDTQYF. The DNA of the CDR3 is TGCAGTGCCATTCAAGGGGGTCTAACAGATACGCAGTATTTT.

The sample holds many counts of this clonotype. This sequence joins TRBV12-3 or TRBV12-4 and TRBJ1-5; TRBD1 aligns across 9 bases. This CDR3 is built from 14 residues. The junction had 5 bases not matched to a gene; V was cut back by 5 bases and J by 6 bases. CDR3 residues: CASSPQGASQPQHF. CDR3 in DNA: TGTGCCAGCAGTCCACAGGGGGCAAGTCAGCCCCAGCATTTT.

This clonotype has ten or more counts. This chain connects TRBV7-2 to TRBJ2-1; D uncertain. This CDR3 has 14 amino acids. V shed 4 bases and J shed 8 bases, with 15 bases lying between them. The germline CDR1 and CDR2 sequences are SGHTA and FQGNSA. CDR3 residues: CASSSMTVPHEQFF. Here the CDR3 DNA reads TGTGCCAGCAGCTCAATGACCGTTCCACATGAGCAGTTCTTC.

To note about this clonotype: A clone one base away is much larger, so this may be a read error. The chain uses TRBV12-3 or TRBV12-4 and TRBJ2-7, with 7 bases fitting TRBD1. V trimming: 9 bases; J trimming: 6 bases; junction bases outside the gene matches: 11. CDR3 length: 13 amino acids. The CDR3 loop is CARTSDRASEQYF. The CDR3 DNA reads as TGTGCCAGAACCTCAGACAGGGCCAGCGAGCAGTACTTC.

Ten or more counts support this clonotype. V and J are TRBV30 and TRBJ2-7, with D perhaps TRBD2 (5 bases). The CDR3 is 14 residues long. The germline gives CDR1 GTSNPN, CDR2 SVGIG (reference sequence). V gave up 1 base and J gave up 7 bases, with 17 bases separating them. The CDR3 DNA follows: TGTGCCTGGAGTGGAGCGGTGAAGAGATGGGAGCAGTACTTC. Translated, it gives CAWSGAVKRWEQYF.

The sample holds many counts of this clonotype. The chain joins TRBV12-3 or TRBV12-4 to TRBJ1-1; 7 bases match TRBD1. The CDR3 is 15 residues long. V shed 6 bases and J 2 bases; nucleotides not matched to a gene: 9. This CDR3 is CASREEGTANTEAFF. The CDR3 nucleotides are TGTGCCAGCAGGGAAGAAGGGACAGCTAACACTGAAGCTTTCTTT.

This clonotype appeared once. The chain joins TRBV19 to TRBJ2-1; either TRBD1 or TRBD2 may fit D (5 bases each). The germline V gene encodes CDR1 LNHDA and CDR2 SQIVND (reference sequence). V lost 5 bases and J lost 5, with 16 bases in between. The CDR3 runs to 15 residues. The CDR3 protein is CASSPRQTGNNEQFF. The CDR3 region has the DNA TGTGCCAGTAGTCCAAGACAGACGGGAAACAATGAGCAGTTCTTC.

This clonotype was detected ten times or more. The chain combines TRBV10-3 with TRBJ1-6; the D gene is possibly TRBD1 (5 bases). Germline V lookup: CDR1 ENHRY, CDR2 SYGVKD. With 0 bases removed from V and 8 bases from J, the gap between germline ends came to 17 bases. There are 17 residues in the CDR3. CDR3 sequence reads: CAISESPFDSAHSPLHF. In DNA, the CDR3 is TGTGCCATCAGTGAGTCCCCCTTCGACAGTGCACATTCACCCCTCCACTTT.

This clonotype was detected only a few times. The genes are TRBV24-1 and TRBJ2-1; 10 nucleotides line up with TRBD2. The germline gives CDR1 KGHDR, CDR2 SFDVKD. The V gene end was trimmed by 6 bases and the J gene end by 8 bases; junction bases not matched to a gene: 6. CDR3 length equals 14 residues. For the CDR3, the DNA is TGTGCCACCAGTTTAAGCGGGAGGGTCGATGAGCAGTTCTTC. This gives the protein CATSLSGRVDEQFF.

This clonotype was counted many times. This sequence joins TRBV20-1 and TRBJ1-2; D gene unclear. V lost 8 bases, J lost 13 bases, and 11 bases lay in between. The CDR3 totals 8 residues. CDR1 DFQATT and CDR2 SNEGSKA come from the germline V gene (reference sequence). CDR3 DNA sequence: TGCAGTCCCCGCCCTAGCACCTTC. Translation gives CSPRPSTF.

This clonotype was observed many times. The genes are TRBV7-2 and TRBJ2-4; tentatively, D is TRBD1 or TRBD2 (6 bases each). Trimming pared 4 bases from V and 7 bases from J, leaving 11 bases between. Germline CDR1 reads SGHTA; CDR2 reads FQGNSA. The CDR3 has 13 amino acids. This CDR3 is CASSSRGTNIQYF. In DNA, the CDR3 is TGTGCCAGCAGCTCGAGGGGGACTAACATTCAGTACTTC. Full variable domain (remainder filled in from reference TRBV7-2 and TRBJ2-4): GAGVSQSPSNKVTEKGKDVELRCDPISGHTALYWYRQSLGQGLEFLIYFQGNSAPDKSGLPSDRFSAERTGGSVSTLTIQRTQQEDSAVYLCASSSRGTNIQYFGAGTRLSVL.

This clonotype was detected many times. The rearrangement uses TRBV7-8 and TRBJ2-3; the match to TRBD2 covers 9 bases. The CDR3 contains 14 residues. V was clipped by 6 bases and J by 2 bases; unmatched bases: 3. The germline V gene encodes CDR1 SGHVS and CDR2 FQNEAQ. The CDR3 loop reads CASRLAGFTDTQYF. DNA for the CDR3: TGTGCCAGCAGACTAGCGGGTTTCACAGATACGCAGTATTTT.

This clonotype was detected many times. The rearrangement uses TRBV7-6 and TRBJ1-6, with D possibly TRBD1 on 5 matching bases. CDR1 and CDR2 (germline): SGHVS, FNYEAQ. The CDR3 length is 16 residues. Trimming pared 1 base from V and 6 bases from J, leaving 13 bases between. CDR3 sequence (DNA): TGTGCCAGCAGCTTAGAATGGCAGGGAGTTAATTCACCCCTCCACTTT. Its translation is CASSLEWQGVNSPLHF.

The table lists this clonotype with many counts. The gene calls are TRBV6-1 and TRBJ2-7; 10 bases map to TRBD2. This CDR3 comprises 13 residues. CDR1 MNHNS and CDR2 SASEGT come from the germline V gene. Trimming cost V 6 bases and J 4 bases; bases outside gene matches: 3. The CDR3 bases are TGTGCCAGCAGAGCTAGCGGGGGATACGAGCAGTACTTC. Encoded protein: CASRASGGYEQYF.

This clonotype has at least ten counts. The gene calls are TRBV10-3 and TRBJ2-5; D might be TRBD2 (6 bases). The CDR3 has 14 amino acids. The V and J ends lost 6 bases and 1 base respectively, with 12 bases between them. Germline loops: CDR1 ENHRY, CDR2 SYGVKD. In DNA, the CDR3 is TGTGCCATCAGAAGGGAGGTTCCCCAAGAGACCCAGTACTTC. It is translated as CAIRREVPQETQYF.

This clonotype was observed at least ten times. This sequence joins TRBV7-2 and TRBJ2-1; D may be TRBD2 (5 bases). The CDR3 runs to 17 residues. Germline CDR1 and CDR2: SGHTA and FQGNSA. Trimming cost V 3 bases and J 6 bases, with 21 bases left between them. The CDR3 region has the DNA TGTGCCAGCAGCTTCTATGGTGAGGGAAATTATCGCAATGAGCAGTTCTTC. It specifies CASSFYGEGNYRNEQFF.

This clonotype occurred many times. This rearrangement joins TRBV7-2 to TRBJ2-2; TRBD1 agrees at 9 bases. Germline loops: CDR1 SGHTA, CDR2 FQGNSA. The V and J ends lost 4 bases and 1 base, in that order; junction bases with no gene match: 1. This CDR3 is 15 amino acids long. CDR3 sequence reads: CASSWGQGNTGELFF. The CDR3, as DNA: TGTGCCAGCAGCTGGGGACAGGGGAACACCGGGGAGCTGTTTTTT.

This clonotype was found a few times. A much bigger clone sits one base away, suggesting this may be a read error. The V and J genes are TRBV28 and TRBJ1-2; D may be TRBD1 (5 bases). CDR3 length: 13 amino acids. Per the germline V gene, CDR1 is MDHEN and CDR2 is SYDVKM. CDR3 sequence reads: CASSSGPPYGHTF. The CDR3, as DNA: TGTGCCAGCAGTTCGGGACCCCCCTATGGCCACACCTTC.